In this sample, the clone carrying this T cell receptor (beta chain) turned up a few times. What it recognizes is unknown. The germline V gene has CDR1 LNHNV and CDR2 YYDKDF (reference sequence). Losses at the gene ends were 0 bases for V and 1 base for J; bases not matched to a gene: 8. The CDR3 runs 19 residues. Sequencing of DNA taken from cultured CD4+ T cells relied on the Oncomine TCR Beta short-read assay. Genomic DNA from cultured CD4+ T cells was extracted. TCRdb analysed the PCR reads with MiXCR anew, one entry per CDR3 protein. The repertoire holds a few thousand distinct CDR3 sequences, approximately 20% seen once, with about 21% in the top ten. This sample stems from a study of vaccination and CD4 T cells after COVID-19. Study-level background: Convalescent individuals numbered four females and six males, two being Hispanic. Each control culture was treated with a CEFX pool, an HIV-1 Nef pool, or no peptide.

Treatment here: roughly nine-day PBMC culture with coronavirus spike peptide pools or control peptides (ViraFEST assay). The ViraFEST method relied on peptide pools to expand antigen-specific T cells, followed by TCR sequencing. The receptor was derived from a human donor who had recovered from COVID-19. Material: CD4+ T cells from blood, cultured in vitro. The chain is built from TRBV15 and TRBJ2-3, with 12 nucleotides matching TRBD2. The DNA of the CDR3 is TGTGCCACCAGCAGAGACGCCGCCAGGACTAGCGGGGGCACAGATACGCAGTATTTT. It specifies CATSRDAARTSGGTDTQYF.